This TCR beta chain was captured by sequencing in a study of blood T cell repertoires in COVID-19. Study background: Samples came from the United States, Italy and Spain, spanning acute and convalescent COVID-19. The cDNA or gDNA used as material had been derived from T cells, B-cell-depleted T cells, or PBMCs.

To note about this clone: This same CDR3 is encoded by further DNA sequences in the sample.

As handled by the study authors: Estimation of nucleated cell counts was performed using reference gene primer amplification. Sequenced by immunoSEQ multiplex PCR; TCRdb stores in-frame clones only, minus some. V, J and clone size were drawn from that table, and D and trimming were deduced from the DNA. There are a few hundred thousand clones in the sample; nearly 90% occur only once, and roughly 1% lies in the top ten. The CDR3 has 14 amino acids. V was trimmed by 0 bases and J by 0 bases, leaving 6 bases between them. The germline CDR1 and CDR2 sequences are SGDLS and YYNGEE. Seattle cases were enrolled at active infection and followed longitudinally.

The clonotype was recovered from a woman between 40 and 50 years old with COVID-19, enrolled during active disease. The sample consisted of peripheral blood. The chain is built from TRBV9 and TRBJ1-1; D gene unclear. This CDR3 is CASSVDRLNTEAFF. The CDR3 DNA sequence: TGTGCCAGCAGCGTAGACAGACTGAACACTGAAGCTTTCTTT.